A selection of T cell receptor beta chains follows, all from one sample in a study of cytomegalovirus exposure and HLA in healthy donors. Libraries were prepared by immunoSEQ multiplex PCR; TCRdb keeps only in-frame clonotypes and omits some of them. Of about 140,000 clones listed, roughly 76% were seen once; the top ten hold 1.2%. Sequences were obtained from PBMCs. These receptors all stem from a female donor in good health and CMV-seronegative. Each CDR3 is given with its conserved first and last residue. Each record gives: D gene, V gene, J gene, clone size, CDR3 DNA, CDR3 protein. D genes are given only for firm matches. Clone size is stated in some rows and not others, as once, few, many or a class when expanded.

d_call: -
v_call: TRBV19
j_call: TRBJ1-4
clone_size: once
cdr3_nt: TGTGCCAGTAGTATAGTTCCAGGGGACGAAAAACTGTTTTTT
cdr3_aa: CASSIVPGDEKLFF

d_call: TRBD1
v_call: TRBV6-5
j_call: TRBJ1-5
clone_size: -
cdr3_nt: TGTGCCAGCAGTTACAGACAGGGGGGTCAGCCCCAGCATTTT
cdr3_aa: CASSYRQGGQPQHF

d_call: -
v_call: TRBV16
j_call: TRBJ1-5
clone_size: few
cdr3_nt: TGTGCCAGCAGCCTCTATCAGGTAGGCAATCAGCCCCAGCATTTT
cdr3_aa: CASSLYQVGNQPQHF

d_call: -
v_call: TRBV19
j_call: TRBJ2-1
clone_size: -
cdr3_nt: TGTGCCAGTAGTATGCCGGAGCTCAATGAGCAGTTCTTC
cdr3_aa: CASSMPELNEQFF

d_call: TRBD2
v_call: TRBV7-9
j_call: TRBJ2-3
clone_size: -
cdr3_nt: TGTGCCAGCAGCCGCATACAAGGGGGACTAGCGGCGACAGATACGCAGTATTTT
cdr3_aa: CASSRIQGGLAATDTQYF

d_call: -
v_call: TRBV6-4
j_call: TRBJ1-2
clone_size: -
cdr3_nt: TGTGCCAGCAGTGACCCGAACGTCGGGGGCTACACCTTC
cdr3_aa: CASSDPNVGGYTF

d_call: -
v_call: TRBV19
j_call: TRBJ2-6
clone_size: -
cdr3_nt: TGTGCCAGTAGTATGGGGGGCTCTGGGGCCAACGTCCTGACTTTC
cdr3_aa: CASSMGGSGANVLTF

d_call: -
v_call: TRBV29-1
j_call: TRBJ1-2
clone_size: -
cdr3_nt: TGCAGCGCGGGGGGGGCGGACGGCTACACCTTC
cdr3_aa: CSAGGADGYTF

d_call: -
v_call: TRBV6-5
j_call: TRBJ1-2
clone_size: few
cdr3_nt: TGTGCCAGCAGTTCCCGACAGTTCAACGGCTACACCTTC
cdr3_aa: CASSSRQFNGYTF

d_call: TRBD2
v_call: TRBV19
j_call: TRBJ2-2
clone_size: -
cdr3_nt: TGTGCCAGTAGTATCGACGCGGGAGTCCCCACCGGGGAGCTGTTTTTT
cdr3_aa: CASSIDAGVPTGELFF

d_call: TRBD2
v_call: TRBV5-5
j_call: TRBJ2-1
clone_size: -
cdr3_nt: TGTGCCAGCAGCCCGCTAGCGGGAGCGACCTACAATGAGCAGTTCTTC
cdr3_aa: CASSPLAGATYNEQFF

d_call: -
v_call: TRBV4-1
j_call: TRBJ2-3
clone_size: -
cdr3_nt: TGCGCCAGCAGCCAAACAGGGTTGAGGGCAGATACGCAGTATTTT
cdr3_aa: CASSQTGLRADTQYF

d_call: -
v_call: TRBV20-1
j_call: TRBJ2-1
clone_size: -
cdr3_nt: TGCAGTGCTCCCGTTTTGGCTGAGCAGTTCTTC
cdr3_aa: CSAPVLAEQFF

d_call: TRBD2
v_call: TRBV6-5
j_call: TRBJ2-1
clone_size: -
cdr3_nt: TGTGCCAGCGGGGAGGGCCGGCGGTTCTTC
cdr3_aa: CASGEGRRFF

d_call: TRBD1
v_call: TRBV7-9
j_call: TRBJ2-5
clone_size: -
cdr3_nt: TGTGCCAGCAGCTTAGCGGGGACAGGCCAAGAGACCCAGTACTTC
cdr3_aa: CASSLAGTGQETQYF

d_call: -
v_call: TRBV7-2
j_call: TRBJ1-1
clone_size: -
cdr3_nt: TGTGCCAGCAGCTTAGAAAGGGGGAAAGCTTTCTTT
cdr3_aa: CASSLERGKAFF

d_call: -
v_call: TRBV6-5
j_call: TRBJ2-5
clone_size: -
cdr3_nt: TGTGCCAGCAGTTTTCGACTTCAAGAGACCCAGTACTTC
cdr3_aa: CASSFRLQETQYF

d_call: -
v_call: TRBV27
j_call: TRBJ1-5
clone_size: -
cdr3_nt: TGTGCCAGCAGCCCCGGCAATCAGCCCCAGCATTTT
cdr3_aa: CASSPGNQPQHF

d_call: -
v_call: TRBV28
j_call: TRBJ2-6
clone_size: -
cdr3_nt: TGTGCCAGCACTCCACTCCCCCCTCTCTCTGGGGCCAACGTCCTGACTTTC
cdr3_aa: CASTPLPPLSGANVLTF

d_call: TRBD1
v_call: TRBV19
j_call: TRBJ1-1
clone_size: few
cdr3_nt: TGTGCCAGTATCATAGGACAGGGTGGGGAAGCTTTCTTT
cdr3_aa: CASIIGQGGEAFF

d_call: TRBD2
v_call: TRBV19
j_call: TRBJ2-1
clone_size: once
cdr3_nt: TGTGCCAGTAGTCCGTCGACTAGCGGGGTCTACAATGAGCAGTTCTTC
cdr3_aa: CASSPSTSGVYNEQFF

d_call: TRBD1
v_call: TRBV6-1
j_call: TRBJ1-5
clone_size: -
cdr3_nt: TGTGCCAGCCGCGACAGGGGGCTGGATCAGCCCCAGCATTTT
cdr3_aa: CASRDRGLDQPQHF

d_call: TRBD1
v_call: TRBV5-1
j_call: TRBJ2-3
clone_size: -
cdr3_nt: TGCGCCAGCAGCTACGACAGGGCGGCAGATACGCAGTATTTT
cdr3_aa: CASSYDRAADTQYF

d_call: -
v_call: TRBV2
j_call: TRBJ2-3
clone_size: -
cdr3_nt: TGTGCCAGCAGTGTATACTCCCGCGGAGATACGCAGTATTTT
cdr3_aa: CASSVYSRGDTQYF

d_call: TRBD1
v_call: TRBV27
j_call: TRBJ1-1
clone_size: few
cdr3_nt: TGTGCCAGCAGATCTGGGCAGGGGGCCACTGAAGCTTTCTTT
cdr3_aa: CASRSGQGATEAFF

d_call: -
v_call: TRBV5-6
j_call: TRBJ2-1
clone_size: -
cdr3_nt: TGTGCCAGCAGCTTCCAGGATGAGCAGTTCTTC
cdr3_aa: CASSFQDEQFF

d_call: -
v_call: TRBV7-2
j_call: TRBJ2-3
clone_size: once
cdr3_nt: TGTGCCAGCAGGTCTGGGGAGTGGGGCACAGATACGCAGTATTTT
cdr3_aa: CASRSGEWGTDTQYF

d_call: -
v_call: TRBV4-1
j_call: TRBJ2-1
clone_size: -
cdr3_nt: TGCGCCAGCAGCCAAGATGACGGCGGCTACAATGAGCAGTTCTTC
cdr3_aa: CASSQDDGGYNEQFF

d_call: -
v_call: TRBV7-9
j_call: TRBJ2-7
clone_size: -
cdr3_nt: TGTGCCAGCAGTTTAACCACCGTTCCCTACGAGCAGTACTTC
cdr3_aa: CASSLTTVPYEQYF

d_call: TRBD1
v_call: TRBV7-9
j_call: TRBJ1-5
clone_size: few
cdr3_nt: TGTGCCAGCAGCTCTTCGACAGGGGGCGCGGGTCAGCCCCAGCATTTT
cdr3_aa: CASSSSTGGAGQPQHF

d_call: TRBD1
v_call: TRBV19
j_call: TRBJ1-1
clone_size: -
cdr3_nt: TGTGCCAGTACCGGGGACAGGAACACTGAAGCTTTCTTT
cdr3_aa: CASTGDRNTEAFF

d_call: TRBD1
v_call: TRBV11-3
j_call: TRBJ2-5
clone_size: -
cdr3_nt: TGTGCCAGCAGCGTCCAGGGGGCGGAGACCCAGTACTTC
cdr3_aa: CASSVQGAETQYF

d_call: TRBD1
v_call: TRBV4-1
j_call: TRBJ2-2
clone_size: -
cdr3_nt: TGCGCCAGCAGCCAAGTTACAGGGGCAAACACCGGGGAGCTGTTTTTT
cdr3_aa: CASSQVTGANTGELFF

d_call: -
v_call: TRBV28
j_call: TRBJ1-2
clone_size: -
cdr3_nt: TGTGCCAGCAGTTTGGAGGGTATCCGGGGCTACACCTTC
cdr3_aa: CASSLEGIRGYTF

d_call: -
v_call: TRBV28
j_call: TRBJ2-3
clone_size: -
cdr3_nt: TGTGCCAGCAGCCAGATGAGTTACGGGGGCACAGATACGCAGTATTTT
cdr3_aa: CASSQMSYGGTDTQYF

d_call: -
v_call: TRBV30
j_call: TRBJ2-1
clone_size: -
cdr3_nt: TGTGCCTGGAGTGTCGAGCGGACGAGCTCCTACAATGAGCAGTTCTTC
cdr3_aa: CAWSVERTSSYNEQFF

d_call: TRBD1
v_call: TRBV9
j_call: TRBJ1-1
clone_size: -
cdr3_nt: TGTGCCAGCAGCGAGGGTACAGGGGACACTGAAGCTTTCTTT
cdr3_aa: CASSEGTGDTEAFF

d_call: -
v_call: TRBV28
j_call: TRBJ2-7
clone_size: -
cdr3_nt: TGTGCCAGCAGTTTAGGCGGCTACGAGCAGTACTTC
cdr3_aa: CASSLGGYEQYF

d_call: -
v_call: TRBV5-6
j_call: TRBJ2-3
clone_size: -
cdr3_nt: TGTGCCAGCAGCTTGCAGTCTACGCAGTATTTT
cdr3_aa: CASSLQSTQYF

d_call: -
v_call: TRBV28
j_call: TRBJ1-5
clone_size: -
cdr3_nt: TGTGCCAGCCGGACAGAATTCGACGATAGCAATCAGCCCCAGCATTTT
cdr3_aa: CASRTEFDDSNQPQHF

d_call: TRBD2
v_call: TRBV7-9
j_call: TRBJ2-7
clone_size: -
cdr3_nt: TGTGCCAGCAGCTTCCCCCTCGGACTAGCGGGCGGACCCTACGAGCAGTACTTC
cdr3_aa: CASSFPLGLAGGPYEQYF

d_call: -
v_call: TRBV5-4
j_call: TRBJ2-3
clone_size: few
cdr3_nt: TGTGCCAGCAGCTTGGCCCGCGGGGACCGCGTTCCTCGGAGCACAGATACGCAGTATTTT
cdr3_aa: CASSLARGDRVPRSTDTQYF

d_call: TRBD1
v_call: TRBV5-4
j_call: TRBJ2-7
clone_size: -
cdr3_nt: TGTGCCAGCAGCTTGGATCTGGGGACAGCTTACGAGCAGTACTTC
cdr3_aa: CASSLDLGTAYEQYF

d_call: -
v_call: TRBV28
j_call: TRBJ2-7
clone_size: -
cdr3_nt: TGTGCCAGCAGCCCCTACGGCTACGAGCAGTACTTC
cdr3_aa: CASSPYGYEQYF

d_call: -
v_call: TRBV5-4
j_call: TRBJ2-7
clone_size: -
cdr3_nt: TGTGCCAGCAGCTTGCACCTTATCAGCTCCTACGAGCAGTACTTC
cdr3_aa: CASSLHLISSYEQYF

d_call: TRBD2
v_call: TRBV30
j_call: TRBJ2-2
clone_size: -
cdr3_nt: TGTGCCTGGAGTCCCGGGACTAGCGGGAATACCGGGGAGCTGTTTTTT
cdr3_aa: CAWSPGTSGNTGELFF

d_call: -
v_call: TRBV5-8
j_call: TRBJ2-3
clone_size: -
cdr3_nt: TGTGCCAGCAGCTTGTGGGGGCAGGCACTGAGTTATAGCACAGATACGCAGTATTTT
cdr3_aa: CASSLWGQALSYSTDTQYF

d_call: TRBD1
v_call: TRBV28
j_call: TRBJ1-1
clone_size: -
cdr3_nt: TGTGCCAGCATTCCGGGACAGGGGACTGAAGCTTTCTTT
cdr3_aa: CASIPGQGTEAFF

d_call: TRBD2
v_call: TRBV18
j_call: TRBJ2-6
clone_size: -
cdr3_nt: TGTGCCAGCTCACTTTTGGGGGACTACTCTGGGGCCAACGTCCTGACTTTC
cdr3_aa: CASSLLGDYSGANVLTF

d_call: TRBD2
v_call: TRBV29-1
j_call: TRBJ2-7
clone_size: -
cdr3_nt: TGCAGCGTTGCTGGGACTAGCGGGCTTAAGAGCTCCTACGAGCAGTACTTC
cdr3_aa: CSVAGTSGLKSSYEQYF

d_call: TRBD1
v_call: TRBV10-3
j_call: TRBJ2-2
clone_size: -
cdr3_nt: TGTGCCATCAGTGCCGACAGGGAAGGCGGCGGGGAGCTGTTTTTT
cdr3_aa: CAISADREGGGELFF

d_call: -
v_call: TRBV9
j_call: TRBJ1-4
clone_size: -
cdr3_nt: TGTGCCAGCAGCGCCCCTGGGCAGGGTAATGAAAAACTGTTTTTT
cdr3_aa: CASSAPGQGNEKLFF

d_call: TRBD1
v_call: TRBV9
j_call: TRBJ2-5
clone_size: -
cdr3_nt: TGTGCCAGCAGCGTAGGCGCTCAGGACAGGGGTCAAGAGACCCAGTACTTC
cdr3_aa: CASSVGAQDRGQETQYF

d_call: TRBD2
v_call: TRBV6-1
j_call: TRBJ2-5
clone_size: -
cdr3_nt: TGTGCCAGCAGTGCTCAACAGGGACTAGTGATCCAAGAGACCCAGTACTTC
cdr3_aa: CASSAQQGLVIQETQYF

d_call: -
v_call: TRBV9
j_call: TRBJ1-4
clone_size: -
cdr3_nt: TGTGCCAGCAGTTTTGAGGGATCGGCCAATGAAAAACTGTTTTTT
cdr3_aa: CASSFEGSANEKLFF